This T cell receptor (beta chain) was sequenced in a study of blood T cell repertoires in COVID-19. Per the authors' pipeline: Reference gene primer amplification gave estimated nucleated cell counts. The table came from immunoSEQ multiplex PCR; TCRdb's copy has only in-frame clones and leaves some out. V and J calls and clone size are as listed in that table; D and trimming were resolved from the DNA. The sample includes about 210,000 clones, approximately 86% of them seen just once. Germline CDR1 reads KGHSH; CDR2 reads LQKENI. V lost 6 bases and J lost 0, with 9 bases in between. The CDR3 covers 15 residues.

Sequencing was done on a sample of peripheral blood. The sequence was collected from a man in his forties or fifties with acute or convalescent COVID-19. The gene calls are TRBV18 and TRBJ2-6, with a weak D call TRBD1 (5 bases). The CDR3 DNA reads as TGTGCCAGCTCCCACGACAGCTCTGGGGCCAACGTCCTGACTTTC. As protein: CASSHDSSGANVLTF.